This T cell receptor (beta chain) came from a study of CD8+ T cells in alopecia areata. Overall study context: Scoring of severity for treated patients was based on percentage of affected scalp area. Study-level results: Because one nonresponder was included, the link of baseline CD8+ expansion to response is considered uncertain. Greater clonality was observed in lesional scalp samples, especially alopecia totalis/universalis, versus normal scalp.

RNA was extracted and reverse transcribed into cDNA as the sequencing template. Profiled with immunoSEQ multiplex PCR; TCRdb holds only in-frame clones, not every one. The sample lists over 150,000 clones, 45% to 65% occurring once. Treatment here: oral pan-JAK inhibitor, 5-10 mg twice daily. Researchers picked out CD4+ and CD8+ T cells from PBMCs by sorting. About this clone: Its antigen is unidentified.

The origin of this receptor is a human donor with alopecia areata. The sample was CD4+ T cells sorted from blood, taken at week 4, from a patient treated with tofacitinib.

CDR3 bases: TGTGCCACCAGCAGAGCTGAGGGCCCTAAGAGGAGTGAGCAGTTCTTC. Its protein is CATSRAEGPKRSEQFF. The rearrangement uses TRBV15 and TRBJ2-1; perhaps TRBD2 as D (5 bases). The V end was cut by 1 base, the J end by 9 bases, with 19 bases between. From germline, CDR1 is LNHNV and CDR2 YYDKDF (reference sequence). The CDR3 consists of 16 residues.